This entry lists 15 T cell receptor beta chains sequenced from one sample in a study of blood T cell repertoires in COVID-19. Produced via immunoSEQ multiplex PCR; TCRdb's table is partial and in-frame only. Found here are around 100,000 clones, 89% of them singletons; the top ten hold around 2.8%. The specimen sequenced was peripheral blood. The receptors were sampled from a man aged 45-65 years with COVID-19, enrolled during active disease.

This chain joins TRBV28 and TRBJ1-5; D is perhaps TRBD1 (5 bases). The germline CDR1 and CDR2 sequences are MDHEN and SYDVKM. The CDR3 is 15 residues long. The ends were cut back, 7 bases at V and 0 bases at J, with 13 bases in the middle. CDR3 sequence (DNA): TGTGCCAGCACCTTCCAAGGGGTTAGCAATCAGCCCCAGCATTTT. Translated, it gives CASTFQGVSNQPQHF.

This CDR3 is CASSVGGGSNYGYTF. The CDR3 nucleotides are TGTGCCAGCAGCGTAGGAGGGGGTTCTAACTATGGCTACACCTTC. V is TRBV9 and J is TRBJ1-2, with a possible D match to TRBD1 (6 bases). The germline V gene has CDR1 SGDLS and CDR2 YYNGEE. The CDR3 is 15 residues long. Trimming shortened V by 0 bases and J by 0 bases, and 9 bases separated the two germline ends.

This clone was found a few times. V and J are TRBV27 and TRBJ1-3; 10 bases are shared with TRBD1. The CDR3 sequence is 15 residues long. Germline V CDR1 and CDR2: MNHEY, SMNVEV (reference sequence). The V and J ends lost 4 bases and 7 bases, in that order; junction bases with no gene match: 7. The CDR3 nucleotides read TGTGCCAGCAGTTCATCGACAGGGGGCCAGAACACCATATATTTT. Translating gives CASSSSTGGQNTIYF.

The V gene is TRBV5-6, the J gene TRBJ1-2; 9 bases are a match to TRBD1. In germline, CDR1 is SGHDT, CDR2 YYEEEE. The junction had 4 bases not matched to a gene; V was cut back by 4 bases and J by 3 bases. This CDR3 is 14 amino acids long. This CDR3 reads CASSGDRDHYGYTF. The CDR3 region has the DNA TGTGCCAGCAGCGGGGACAGGGATCACTATGGCTACACCTTC. The whole variable domain, remainder taken from reference TRBV5-6 and TRBJ1-2, is DAGVTQSPTHLIKTRGQQVTLRCSPKSGHDTVSWYQQALGQGPQFIFQYYEEEERQRGNFPDRFSGHQFPNYSSELNVNALLLGDSALYLCASSGDRDHYGYTFGSGTRLTVV.

The chain links TRBV19 to TRBJ2-5; possible D gene TRBD2, 6 bases. Trimming removed 6 bases from V and 5 bases from J, with 19 bases in between. This CDR3 contains 15 residues. Germline V gene data show CDR1 as LNHDA and CDR2 as SQIVND (reference sequence). The CDR3 coding sequence is TGTGCCAGTAGCCATAGCGGAGGGGTGAAGGAGACCCAGTACTTC. Protein product: CASSHSGGVKETQYF.

The table lists this clone with a count of one. V gene TRBV12-3 or TRBV12-4 combines with J gene TRBJ1-5; perhaps TRBD1 as D (5 bases). With 7 bases removed from V and 5 bases from J, the gap between germline ends came to 9 bases. The CDR3 has 12 residues. CDR3 sequence (DNA): TGTGCCAGCACCACCAGGGATCAGCCCCAGCATTTT. Encoded protein: CASTTRDQPQHF.

The genes are TRBV10-3 and TRBJ1-4, with D possibly being TRBD1 (6 bases). Trimming stripped 8 bases from V and 5 bases from J, with 12 bases between. Germline V gives CDR1 ENHRY, CDR2 SYGVKD. This CDR3 spans 13 amino acids. This CDR3 reads CAISAGENEKLFF. The CDR3 region has the DNA TGTGCCATCTCGGCAGGGGAAAATGAAAAACTGTTTTTT.

The J gene is TRBJ2-7, the V gene TRBV3-1 (or the pseudogene TRBV3-2), with no clear D. V was shortened by 4 bases and J by 1 base, with 2 bases between the two germline ends. The CDR3 contains 11 residues. Germline lookup yields CDR1 LGHDT and CDR2 YNNKEL (reference sequence). The CDR3 loop reads CASSPSYEQYF. CDR3 DNA sequence: TGTGCCAGCAGCCCGTCCTACGAGCAGTACTTC.

The chain combines TRBV12-3 or TRBV12-4 with TRBJ1-1, with 9 bases that match TRBD1. Losses at the gene ends were 5 bases for V and 8 bases for J; bases not matched to a gene: 3. This CDR3 has 12 residues. CDR3 protein: CASSRGQGEAFF. The CDR3, as DNA: TGTGCCAGCAGTCGAGGACAGGGGGAAGCTTTCTTT.

This clone occurred a few times. The V and J genes are TRBV5-1 and TRBJ2-7, with 8 bases identical to TRBD1. V lost 2 bases, J lost 3 bases, and 7 bases stayed unmatched. The germline CDR1 and CDR2 sequences are SGHRS and YFSETQ. This CDR3 has 15 amino acids. This CDR3 is CASSFAGQGYYEQYF. CDR3 coding DNA: TGCGCCAGCAGCTTCGCTGGACAGGGATACTACGAGCAGTACTTC.

The V and J genes are TRBV6-6 and TRBJ2-1, with 10 bases matching TRBD1. The CDR3 is 16 residues long. V shed 0 bases and J 9 bases; nucleotides not matched to a gene: 8. CDR1 and CDR2 (germline): MNHNY, SVGAGI (reference sequence). In nucleotides, the CDR3 is TGTGCCAGCAGTTACTCTAAGGGACAGGGGTATCCTGAGCAGTTCTTC. Translated: CASSYSKGQGYPEQFF.

The genes are TRBV9 and TRBJ2-3; D perhaps matches TRBD1 (7 bases). Trimming stripped 7 bases from V and 5 bases from J, with 8 bases between. Germline loops: CDR1 SGDLS, CDR2 YYNGEE. CDR3 size: 11 residues. The CDR3 DNA reads as TGTGCCAGCCAGGGGGGAGATACGCAGTATTTT. Its translation is CASQGGDTQYF.

J is TRBJ2-7 and V is TRBV7-8, with D possibly being TRBD2 (6 bases). CDR1 and CDR2 (germline): SGHVS, FQNEAQ. This CDR3 spans 13 amino acids. V lost 3 bases to trimming and J lost 4 bases, with 10 bases between them. As DNA, the CDR3 is TGTGCCAGCAGCTTCTTCGGGGGTTACGAGCAGTACTTC. Its protein product is CASSFFGGYEQYF. The variable domain in full, with the rest retrieved from reference TRBV7-8 and TRBJ2-7, is GAGVSQSPRYKVAKRGQDVALRCDPISGHVSLFWYQQALGQGPEFLTYFQNEAQLDKSGLPSDRFFAERPEGSVSTLKIQRTQQEDSAVYLCASSFFGGYEQYFGPGTRLTVT.

This clone was seen a single time. This chain connects TRBV9 to TRBJ2-5; 8 nucleotides line up with TRBD2. The length of the CDR3 is 15 residues. In germline, CDR1 is SGDLS, CDR2 YYNGEE. V lost 0 bases, J lost 3 bases, and 4 bases stayed unmatched. Here the CDR3 DNA reads TGTGCCAGCAGCGTAGCCAGCGGGGGAAAAGAGACCCAGTACTTC. It translates to CASSVASGGKETQYF.

The chain employs TRBV3-1 (or the pseudogene TRBV3-2) and TRBJ1-2; perhaps TRBD1 as D (6 bases). The CDR3 consists of 14 residues. The germline gives CDR1 LGHDT, CDR2 YNNKEL (reference sequence). V was shortened by 4 bases and J by 8 bases, with 17 bases between the two germline ends. CDR3 DNA sequence: TGTGCCAGCAGCCCCTCGGGGGGGGGCGGCGGCTACACCTTC. Encoded protein: CASSPSGGGGGYTF.